The 17 T cell receptor beta chains below all came from one sample that was sequenced in a study of OX40 agonist ivuxolimab in advanced cancers. The data were produced by immunoSEQ multiplex PCR, yet TCRdb's version contains in-frame clones alone and is incomplete. The table has some 67,000 clones, about 88% seen once; the top ten hold approximately 0.3%. Material: CD4+ or CD8+ T cells sorted from blood, obtained in a trial of the OX40 agonist ivuxolimab. The receptor set was obtained from an adult with an advanced solid tumor such as melanoma, head and neck, liver or kidney cancer.

The chain combines TRBV7-9 with TRBJ1-5; D gene ambiguous. V gave up 1 base and J gave up 0 bases, with 10 bases separating them. CDR3 length: 16 amino acids. The germline V gene has CDR1 SEHNR and CDR2 FQNEAQ (reference sequence). CDR3 sequence (DNA): TGTGCCAGCAGCTTAGGGTCTGGGTCTAGCAATCAGCCCCAGCATTTT. It yields the protein CASSLGSGSSNQPQHF.

V and J are TRBV5-1 and TRBJ1-1; 7 bases are a match to TRBD1. The CDR3 extends over 14 amino acids. The V and J ends lost 4 bases and 7 bases, in that order; junction bases with no gene match: 10. Germline loops: CDR1 SGHRS, CDR2 YFSETQ. The CDR3 loop reads CASSPIDRVGEAFF. The CDR3 DNA follows: TGCGCCAGCAGCCCGATCGACAGGGTTGGTGAAGCTTTCTTT.

This rearrangement joins TRBV7-9 to TRBJ1-6; 7 positions match TRBD1. J was trimmed by 4 bases and V by 5 bases; bases with no gene match: 2. Looked up from germline, CDR1 is SEHNR and CDR2 is FQNEAQ (reference sequence). The CDR3 loop spans 14 amino acids. CDR3 nucleotides: TGTGCCAGCAGCACGGGACAGTATAATTCACCCCTCCACTTT. Translating gives CASSTGQYNSPLHF.

The rearrangement links TRBV18 to TRBJ2-2; D gene unclear. V was cut by 6 bases and J by 2 bases, with 19 bases left in between. CDR3 size: 17 residues. The germline CDR1 and CDR2 sequences are KGHSH and LQKENI. The DNA of the CDR3 is TGTGCCAGCTCCCCCGCGTTCGGCGGCCAAAACACCGGGGAGCTGTTTTTT. Its protein product is CASSPAFGGQNTGELFF.

This chain uses TRBV5-1 with TRBJ2-5; no reliable D call. CDR3 length: 15 residues. Trimming took 2 bases from V and 0 from J, leaving 11 bases between them. Germline V gives CDR1 SGHRS, CDR2 YFSETQ. The CDR3 sequence: CASSLAQIYQETQYF. The CDR3 nucleotides are TGCGCCAGCAGCTTAGCACAGATTTACCAAGAGACCCAGTACTTC.

V gene TRBV11-3 combines with J gene TRBJ2-7; no clear D. The CDR3 length is 14 residues. The ends were cut back, 0 bases at V and 5 bases at J, with 11 bases in the middle. The germline gives CDR1 SGHNT, CDR2 YENEEA. CDR3 sequence (DNA): TGTGCCAGCAGCTTAGACACCCAAGGTCACGAGCAGTACTTC. Translation gives CASSLDTQGHEQYF.

V is TRBV28 and J is TRBJ2-7; 11 bases are shared with TRBD2. V shed 5 bases and J 6 bases; nucleotides not matched to a gene: 9. The CDR3 totals 15 residues. CDR1 and CDR2 (germline): MDHEN, SYDVKM. CDR3 residues: CASSPPGLAVSEQYF. Here the CDR3 DNA reads TGTGCCAGCAGTCCACCGGGACTAGCGGTTAGCGAGCAGTACTTC. Based on the CDR3 plus reference TRBV28 and TRBJ2-7, the full variable domain is DVKVTQSSRYLVKRTGEKVFLECVQDMDHENMFWYRQDPGLGLRLIYFSYDVKMKEKGDIPEGYSVSREKKERFSLILESASTNQTSMYLCASSPPGLAVSEQYFGPGTRLTVT.

This clone appeared a single time. The chain has TRBV5-6 and TRBJ2-7, with 10 bases aligning to TRBD1. Germline CDR1 reads SGHDT; CDR2 reads YYEEEE. Unmatched junction bases numbered 5, after V lost 6 bases and J lost 5 bases. The length of the CDR3 is 13 residues. Here the CDR3 reads CASTRTGGDEQYF. CDR3 nucleotides: TGTGCCAGCACCCGGACAGGGGGGGACGAGCAGTACTTC.

The genes are TRBV7-6 and TRBJ2-5; D remains ambiguous. This CDR3 has 13 amino acids. With 5 bases removed from V and 2 bases from J, the gap between germline ends came to 9 bases. Germline V gene sequence: CDR1 SGHVS, CDR2 FNYEAQ. The CDR3 region has the DNA TGTGCCAGCAGCGTTACGAAACAAGAGACCCAGTACTTC. Amino acids: CASSVTKQETQYF.

V is TRBV19 and J is TRBJ2-7, with TRBD1 identical over 8 bases. V trimming: 3 bases; J trimming: 4 bases; junction bases outside the gene matches: 20. Germline CDR1 LNHDA, CDR2 SQIVND (reference sequence). CDR3 length: 19 residues. The CDR3 DNA reads TGTGCCAGTAGTATCCCCTCTGCCCAGGGGGCAATAGGGGCTTACGAGCAGTACTTC. Translating it yields CASSIPSAQGAIGAYEQYF. The full variable domain, its missing parts supplied by reference TRBV19 and TRBJ2-7, is DGGITQSPKYLFRKEGQNVTLSCEQNLNHDAMYWYRQDPGQGLRLIYYSQIVNDFQKGDIAEGYSVSREKKESFPLTVTSAQKNPTAFYLCASSIPSAQGAIGAYEQYFGPGTRLTVT.

The chain joins TRBV25-1 to TRBJ2-4; a weak D match, TRBD1 (6 bases). The CDR3 has 13 residues. Trimming removed 2 bases from V and 7 bases from J, with 9 bases in between. Germline-derived CDR1 and CDR2 are MGHDK and SYGVNS. CDR3 DNA sequence: TGTGCCAGCAGTGAACAGGGGCGGAACATTCAGTACTTC. It specifies CASSEQGRNIQYF.

The chain has TRBV6-1 and TRBJ2-7, with D tentatively TRBD1 (6 bases). Trimming cost V 4 bases and J 2 bases, with 15 bases left between them. CDR1 MNHNS and CDR2 SASEGT come from the germline V gene. The CDR3 loop spans 15 amino acids. The CDR3 spells CASSGAFQGPYEQYF. The CDR3 DNA is TGTGCCAGCAGTGGGGCGTTTCAGGGGCCCTACGAGCAGTACTTC.

CDR3 sequence (DNA): TGTGCCAGCAGCTTGGAAGGCGGGAGGGTTGAGCAGTTCTTC. Its protein is CASSLEGGRVEQFF. The rearrangement joins TRBV5-4 to TRBJ2-1, with 9 bases fitting TRBD2. Germline-derived CDR1 and CDR2 are SGHNT and YYREEE (reference sequence). The CDR3 extends over 14 amino acids. V was clipped by 0 bases and J by 9 bases; unmatched bases: 4.

The chain recombines TRBV18 with TRBJ1-1, with D perhaps matching TRBD1 (5 bases). CDR1 is KGHSH, CDR2 LQKENI, per germline. The CDR3 covers 15 residues. Trimming removed 3 bases at V and 3 bases at J, with 14 bases between. The CDR3 spells CASSPRQTQDTEAFF. The CDR3 DNA reads TGTGCCAGCTCACCGCGACAGACGCAGGACACTGAAGCTTTCTTT.

The chain links TRBV6-6 to TRBJ2-2; D uncertain. CDR1 MNHNY and CDR2 SVGAGI come from the germline V gene (reference sequence). The CDR3 is made up of 16 amino acids. V gave up 2 bases and J gave up 6 bases, with 16 bases separating them. This CDR3 is CASSYPPTRHAGELFF. CDR3 sequence (DNA): TGTGCCAGCAGTTACCCACCGACCAGACACGCCGGGGAGCTGTTTTTT.

This chain links TRBV28 with TRBJ2-7; D remains unclear. Germline V CDR1 and CDR2: MDHEN, SYDVKM. V shed 6 bases and J shed 3 bases, with 15 bases lying between them. The CDR3 totals 14 residues. The CDR3 DNA sequence: TGTGCCAGCAGATCAGGACGGCTTCTCTACGAGCAGTACTTC. Its translation is CASRSGRLLYEQYF.

The V and J genes are TRBV11-2 and TRBJ2-1; 7 nucleotides agree with TRBD2. The CDR3 runs 15 residues. Per the germline V gene, CDR1 is SGHAT and CDR2 is FQNNGV. V was clipped by 1 base and J by 0 bases; unmatched bases: 0. CDR3 protein: CASSLGGSSYNEQFF. The CDR3 bases are TGTGCCAGCAGCTTAGGCGGGAGCTCCTACAATGAGCAGTTCTTC.